Following are 15 T cell receptor beta chains from one sample sequenced in a study of T cell repertoires in cytomegalovirus infection (dated by TCRdb to between 2018 and 2021). These receptors lack a known antigen. Per the publication, the treatment or condition label means: in vitro stimulation with specific CMV peptide epitopes to enrich CMV-specific T cells. Instrument used: Illumina HiSeq 1500. TCRdb trimmed the raw reads at Q25, called clones with MiXCR and kept productive beta chains. CDR3 protein duplicates are merged, each entry listing the most common genes and DNA. In this sample the table shows around 710,000 distinct CDR3 sequences, about 27% of which occur a single time. Together, the top ten hold around 12% of the sample. The sequencing used cultured CD8+ T cells from PBMCs, collected from culture after CMV antigen stimulation. These receptor sequences come from a human donor in good health (CMV status not recorded). Some clones in this sample may be carry-over from other donors' samples.

The V call is TRBV7-9, the J call TRBJ1-1, with 8 bases matching TRBD1. This CDR3 has 17 amino acids. V was clipped by 0 bases and J by 1 base; unmatched bases: 7. Germline lookup yields CDR1 SEHNR and CDR2 FQNEAQ (reference sequence). The DNA of the CDR3 is TGTGCCAGCAGCTTAGCGCCCCTCGGACAGGGGAACACTGAAGCTTTCTTT. Protein product: CASSLAPLGQGNTEAFF. Looking up the rest from reference TRBV7-9 and TRBJ1-1 gives the full variable domain: DTGVSQNPRHKITKRGQNVTFRCDPISEHNRLYWYRQTLGQGPEFLTYFQNEAQLEKSRLLSDRFSAERPKGSFSTLEIQRTEQGDSAMYLCASSLAPLGQGNTEAFFGQGTRLTVV.

This clonotype has only a few counts. This chain joins TRBV27 and TRBJ1-1; 8 bases map to TRBD1. The CDR3 is made up of 13 amino acids. Germline lookup yields CDR1 MNHEY and CDR2 SMNVEV (reference sequence). Trimming took 6 bases from V and 3 from J; bases not matched to a gene: 3. CDR3 DNA: TGTGCCAGCAGGCACAGGGGGTACACTGAAGCTTTCTTT. Protein product: CASRHRGYTEAFF.

The sample holds a few counts of this clonotype. The chain couples TRBV11-2 to TRBJ1-2, with a tentative D call TRBD1 (6 bases). V lost 5 bases, J lost 7 bases, and 14 bases lay in between. The CDR3 contains 13 residues. CDR1 is SGHAT, CDR2 FQNNGV, per germline. CDR3 sequence: CASSTGRMVGYTF. The CDR3 coding sequence is TGTGCCAGCAGCACAGGGAGAATGGTTGGCTACACCTTC.

As to this clonotype: This may be a read error: a much more frequent sequence differs by one nucleotide. The rearrangement uses TRBV7-8 and TRBJ2-1; no clear D gene. Germline lookup yields CDR1 SGHVS and CDR2 FQNEAQ. This CDR3 spans 13 amino acids. The CDR3 sequence is CASSVTRNNEQLF. CDR3 DNA sequence: TGTGCCAGCAGTGTAACTCGAAACAATGAGCAGCTCTTC.

Many counts were recorded for this clonotype. The chain combines TRBV7-6 with TRBJ2-7; weak D call: TRBD1 (6 bases). The CDR3 sequence is 14 residues long. Germline V gene sequence: CDR1 SGHVS, CDR2 FNYEAQ. The V end lost 1 base, the J end lost 6 bases, and 13 bases lay between the germline ends. CDR3 sequence: CASSLVGGSSEQYF. The CDR3 coding sequence is TGTGCCAGCAGCTTAGTAGGGGGATCTTCCGAGCAGTACTTC.

The CDR3 bases are TGTGCCAGCAGTTACCACCCACGGGGCGGGAGCACAGATACGCAGTATTTT. As protein: CASSYHPRGGSTDTQYF. The gene calls are TRBV6-5 and TRBJ2-3, with D possibly being TRBD1 or TRBD2 (5 bases each). Germline V lookup: CDR1 MNHEY, CDR2 SVGAGI. Trimming pared 2 bases from V and 0 bases from J, leaving 15 bases between. CDR3 length: 17 amino acids.

This clonotype came up a few times. The chain has TRBV13 and TRBJ1-4; D unclear. V shed 5 bases and J shed 7 bases, with 14 bases lying between them. The length of the CDR3 is 14 residues. CDR1 is PRHDT, CDR2 FYEKMQ, per germline (reference sequence). The CDR3 DNA is TGTGCCAGCAGCACCCCCTTTCAGTCTGAAAAACTGTTTTTT. Residues: CASSTPFQSEKLFF.

In this sample, this clonotype turned up a few times. The chain links TRBV27 to TRBJ2-1; D may correspond to TRBD1 or TRBD2 (6 bases each). In germline, CDR1 is MNHEY, CDR2 SMNVEV (reference sequence). The CDR3 length is 15 residues. V was pared by 1 base and J by 5 bases, with 12 bases between. The CDR3 region is CASSLLGGWDNEQFF. The DNA of the CDR3 is TGTGCCAGCAGTTTATTGGGGGGCTGGGACAATGAGCAGTTCTTC.

This clonotype was counted a few times. The rearrangement uses TRBV4-1 and TRBJ2-2; D is unclear. Germline CDR1 MGHRA, CDR2 YSYEKL. The length of the CDR3 is 15 residues. Trimming removed 0 bases at V and 1 base at J, with 6 bases between. The CDR3 here is CASSQEAGNTGELFF. The CDR3 coding sequence is TGCGCCAGCAGCCAAGAGGCAGGGAACACCGGGGAGCTGTTTTTT.

This clonotype was seen just once. This sequence joins TRBV6-5 and TRBJ2-5; D might be TRBD2 (5 bases). Trimming removed 0 bases from V and 4 bases from J, with 6 bases in between. The CDR3 has 13 residues. CDR1 is MNHEY and CDR2 is SVGAGI in the germline V gene. The CDR3 region is CASSYSAGETQYF. The CDR3 region has the DNA TGTGCCAGCAGTTACTCGGCGGGAGAGACCCAGTACTTC.

This sequence joins TRBV27 and TRBJ1-3, with D perhaps TRBD1 (6 bases). The V gene lost 6 bases and the J gene lost 0 bases, with 9 bases spanning the gap. Looked up from germline, CDR1 is MNHEY and CDR2 is SMNVEV (reference sequence). The CDR3 runs 14 residues. CDR3 nucleotide sequence: TGTGCCAGCAGGTCAGGGGTCTCTGGAAACACCATATATTTT. Translation: CASRSGVSGNTIYF.

Ten or more counts support this clonotype. The chain carries TRBV6-4 and TRBJ1-1; the match to TRBD1 covers 7 bases. V lost 4 bases to trimming and J lost 4 bases; unmatched junction nucleotides: 6. Germline V gene data show CDR1 as MRHNA and CDR2 as SNTAGT. This CDR3 region has 14 residues. CDR3 protein: CASSVPRGSTEAFF. The CDR3 DNA sequence: TGTGCCAGCAGTGTCCCCAGGGGGAGCACTGAAGCTTTCTTT.

This chain joins TRBV5-4 and TRBJ2-2; D is ambiguous. The V and J ends lost 0 bases and 6 bases respectively, with 6 bases between them. CDR1 and CDR2 from the germline V gene are SGHNT and YYREEE (reference sequence). The CDR3 has 13 amino acids. In nucleotides, the CDR3 is TGTGCCAGCAGCTTGGACCAAGCCGGGGAGCTGTTTTTT. Residues: CASSLDQAGELFF.

The sample holds many counts of this clonotype. The chain has TRBV24-1 and TRBJ1-2, with 7 positions matching TRBD1. Unmatched junction bases numbered 1, after V lost 2 bases and J lost 8 bases. There are 12 residues in the CDR3. CDR1 and CDR2 from the germline V gene are KGHDR and SFDVKD. CDR3 protein: CATSDYRGGYTF. In nucleotides, the CDR3 is TGTGCCACCAGTGATTACAGGGGAGGCTACACCTTC.

The V call is TRBV7-3, the J call TRBJ2-1, with 14 bases fitting TRBD2. After removal of 5 bases from V and 6 bases from J, the junction contained 9 bases not matched to a gene. Germline lookup yields CDR1 SGHTA and CDR2 FQGTGA. The CDR3 length is 17 residues. CDR3: CASSPSTSGGAFNEQFF. The CDR3 coding sequence is TGTGCCAGCAGCCCGTCGACTAGCGGGGGGGCCTTCAATGAGCAGTTCTTC. Drawing the rest from reference TRBV7-3 and TRBJ2-1, the complete variable domain is GAGVSQTPSNKVTEKGKYVELRCDPISGHTALYWYRQSLGQGPEFLIYFQGTGAADDSGLPNDRFFAVRPEGSVSTLKIQRTERGDSAVYLCASSPSTSGGAFNEQFFGPGTRLTVL.